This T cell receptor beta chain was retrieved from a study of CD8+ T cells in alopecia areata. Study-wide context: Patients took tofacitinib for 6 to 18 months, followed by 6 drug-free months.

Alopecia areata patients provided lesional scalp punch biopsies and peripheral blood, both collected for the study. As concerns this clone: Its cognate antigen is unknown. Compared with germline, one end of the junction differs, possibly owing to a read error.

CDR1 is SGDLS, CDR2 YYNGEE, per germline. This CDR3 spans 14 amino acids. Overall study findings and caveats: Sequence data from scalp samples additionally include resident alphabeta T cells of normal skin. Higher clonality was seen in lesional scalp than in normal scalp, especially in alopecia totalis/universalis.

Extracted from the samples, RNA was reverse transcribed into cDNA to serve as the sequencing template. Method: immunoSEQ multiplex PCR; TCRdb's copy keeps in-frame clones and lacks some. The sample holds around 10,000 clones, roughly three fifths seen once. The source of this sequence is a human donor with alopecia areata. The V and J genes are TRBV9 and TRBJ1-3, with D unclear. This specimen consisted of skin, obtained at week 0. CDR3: CAGSPTPDGNTIYF. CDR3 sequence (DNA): TGTGCCGGCAGCCCCACCCCGGACGGAAACACCATATATTTT. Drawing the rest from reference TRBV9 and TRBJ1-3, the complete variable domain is DSGVTQTPKHLITATGQRVTLRCSPRSGDLSVYWYQQSLDQGLQFLIQYYNGEERAKGNILERFSAQQFPDLHSELNLSSLELGDSALYFCAGSPTPDGNTIYFGEGSWLTVV.